The 10 T cell receptor beta chains below all came from one sample that was sequenced in a study of OX40 agonist ivuxolimab in advanced cancers. The table came from immunoSEQ multiplex PCR; TCRdb's copy has only in-frame clones and leaves some out. The table has about 72,000 clones, around 83% seen once. The input for sequencing was CD4+ or CD8+ T cells sorted from blood, taken in a trial of the OX40 agonist ivuxolimab. Receptors originate from an adult with an advanced solid tumor such as melanoma, head and neck, liver or kidney cancer.

The V and J genes are TRBV5-6 and TRBJ2-5, with 11 bases identical to TRBD2. The J segment lost 0 bases and the V segment lost 0 bases, leaving 1 base of the junction unmatched. The CDR3 is 16 amino acids. CDR1 SGHDT and CDR2 YYEEEE come from the germline V gene. The CDR3 sequence is CASSLEGLADQETQYF. In DNA form, the CDR3 reads TGTGCCAGCAGCTTGGAGGGACTAGCGGACCAAGAGACCCAGTACTTC.

The chain is built from TRBV7-2 and TRBJ2-1, with 7 bases that match TRBD1. The length of the CDR3 is 14 residues. V lost 5 bases, J lost 8 bases, and 9 bases stayed unmatched. Per germline, CDR1 SGHTA and CDR2 FQGNSA. CDR3 region: CASSPLIQGHEQFF. The CDR3 nucleotides are TGTGCCAGCAGCCCTTTAATACAGGGGCATGAGCAGTTCTTC.

J is TRBJ2-5 and V is TRBV5-1, with 7 positions matching TRBD1. Germline trimming cut 5 bases from V and 5 bases from J; bases unmatched to any gene: 6. The CDR3 runs to 13 residues. Germline V gene sequence: CDR1 SGHRS, CDR2 YFSETQ. CDR3 bases: TGCGCCAGCAGGACGACAGGGCAGGAGACCCAGTACTTC. It codes for CASRTTGQETQYF.

The chain combines TRBV15 with TRBJ2-5, with a possible D match to TRBD2 (5 bases). Trimming removed 1 base from V and 2 bases from J, with 8 bases in between. The germline V gene has CDR1 LNHNV and CDR2 YYDKDF (reference sequence). CDR3 size: 14 residues. CDR3 DNA: TGTGCCACCAGCAGAGGAACTAGACAAGAGACCCAGTACTTC. Translating it yields CATSRGTRQETQYF.

This clone is a singleton in its sample. The V gene is TRBV9, the J gene TRBJ2-2; TRBD2 matches 8 bases. CDR1 is SGDLS, CDR2 YYNGEE, per germline. V shed 1 base and J 6 bases; nucleotides not matched to a gene: 5. This CDR3 has 15 amino acids. CDR3: CASSVIAGTAGELFF. CDR3 nucleotides: TGTGCCAGCAGCGTAATAGCGGGAACCGCCGGGGAGCTGTTTTTT.

V and J are TRBV6-1 and TRBJ1-2; 9 bases match TRBD1. Germline CDR1 is MNHNS and CDR2 is SASEGT. This CDR3 is built from 15 residues. Unmatched junction bases numbered 8, after V lost 5 bases and J lost 4 bases. CDR3 residues: CASSPGTGRSYGYTF. The CDR3 DNA reads TGTGCCAGCAGTCCCGGGACAGGGAGGTCCTATGGCTACACCTTC.

The rearrangement joins TRBV11-2 to TRBJ2-1, with unresolved D. There are 12 residues in the CDR3. CDR1 is SGHAT and CDR2 is FQNNGV in the germline V gene. V was trimmed by 5 bases and J by 7 bases, leaving 9 bases between them. The CDR3 DNA reads as TGTGCCAGCAGCCCGACTGAAAATGAGCAGTTCTTC. Translating gives CASSPTENEQFF.

The chain recombines TRBV28 with TRBJ1-4; no definite D call. V lost 2 bases, J lost 3 bases, and 7 bases lay in between. The CDR3 totals 14 residues. Germline V gene sequence: CDR1 MDHEN, CDR2 SYDVKM. The CDR3 spells CASSLGRANEKLFF. CDR3 nucleotides: TGTGCCAGCAGTTTAGGGCGGGCTAATGAAAAACTGTTTTTT.

V gene TRBV11-2 combines with J gene TRBJ2-7; 8 bases are shared with TRBD2. The CDR3 is 16 residues long. Germline trimming cut 1 base from V and 4 bases from J; bases unmatched to any gene: 9. Germline V CDR1 and CDR2: SGHAT, FQNNGV. The CDR3 loop is CASSLVSAGGAYEQYF. DNA of the CDR3: TGTGCCAGCAGCTTAGTAAGCGCGGGAGGAGCGTACGAGCAGTACTTC.

This clone was seen a few times. The chain employs TRBV15 and TRBJ2-7; D is uncertain. This CDR3 is built from 16 residues. V lost 1 base to trimming and J lost 0 bases, with 13 bases between them. In germline, CDR1 is LNHNV, CDR2 YYDKDF (reference sequence). In nucleotides, the CDR3 is TGTGCCACCAGCAGAGTTGGCAGGTCTAGCTCCTACGAGCAGTACTTC. This gives the protein CATSRVGRSSSYEQYF.